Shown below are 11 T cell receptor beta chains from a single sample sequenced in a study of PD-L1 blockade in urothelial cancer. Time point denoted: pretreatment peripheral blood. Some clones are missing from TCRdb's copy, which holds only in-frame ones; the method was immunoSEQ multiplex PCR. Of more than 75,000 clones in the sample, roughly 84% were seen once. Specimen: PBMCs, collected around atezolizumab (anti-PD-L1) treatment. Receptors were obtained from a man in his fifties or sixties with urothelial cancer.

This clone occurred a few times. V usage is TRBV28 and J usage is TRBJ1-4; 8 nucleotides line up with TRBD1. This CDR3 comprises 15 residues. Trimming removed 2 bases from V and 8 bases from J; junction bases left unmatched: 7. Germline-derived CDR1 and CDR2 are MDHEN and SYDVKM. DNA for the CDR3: TGTGCCAGCAGTTTAAGTGGACAGGGAGAGGAAAAACTGTTTTTT. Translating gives CASSLSGQGEEKLFF.

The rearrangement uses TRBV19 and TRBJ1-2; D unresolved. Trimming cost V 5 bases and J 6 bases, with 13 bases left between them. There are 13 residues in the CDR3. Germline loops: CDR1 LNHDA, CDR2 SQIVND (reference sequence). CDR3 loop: CASSLGEPHGYTF. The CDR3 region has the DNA TGTGCCAGTAGTCTCGGGGAGCCACATGGCTACACCTTC.

The CDR3 sequence: CASSVLDRGVEQYF. Written as DNA, the CDR3 is TGTGCCAGCAGCGTATTGGACAGGGGGGTCGAGCAGTACTTC. This rearrangement joins TRBV9 to TRBJ2-7, with TRBD1 matching over 10 bases. CDR1 is SGDLS and CDR2 is YYNGEE in the germline V gene. V lost 1 base, J lost 6 bases, and 4 bases stayed unmatched. The CDR3 spans 14 residues.

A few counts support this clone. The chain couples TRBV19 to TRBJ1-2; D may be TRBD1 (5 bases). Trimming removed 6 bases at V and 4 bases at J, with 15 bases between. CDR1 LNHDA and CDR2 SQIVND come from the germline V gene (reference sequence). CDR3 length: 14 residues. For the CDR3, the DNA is TGTGCCAGTAGGGACCAGGGAACGATCTATGGCTACACCTTC. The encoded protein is CASRDQGTIYGYTF.

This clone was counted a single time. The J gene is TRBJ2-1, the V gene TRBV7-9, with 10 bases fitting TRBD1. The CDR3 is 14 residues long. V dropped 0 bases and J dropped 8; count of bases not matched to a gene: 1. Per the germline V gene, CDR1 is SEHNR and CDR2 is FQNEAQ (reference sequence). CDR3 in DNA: TGTGCCAGCAGCTTAGCGGGGACAGGGGATGAGCAGTTCTTC. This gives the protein CASSLAGTGDEQFF.

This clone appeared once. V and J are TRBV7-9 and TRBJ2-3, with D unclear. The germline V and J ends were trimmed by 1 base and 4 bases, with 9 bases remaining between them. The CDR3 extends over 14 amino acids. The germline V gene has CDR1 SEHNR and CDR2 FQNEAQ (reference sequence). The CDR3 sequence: CASSLDNPPDTQYF. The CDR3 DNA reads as TGTGCCAGCAGCTTAGACAACCCTCCAGATACGCAGTATTTT.

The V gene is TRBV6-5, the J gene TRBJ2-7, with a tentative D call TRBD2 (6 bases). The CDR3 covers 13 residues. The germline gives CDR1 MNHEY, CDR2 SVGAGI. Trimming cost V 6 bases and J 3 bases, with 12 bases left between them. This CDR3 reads CASSPGGNYEQYF. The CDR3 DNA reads TGTGCCAGCAGCCCTGGGGGGAACTACGAGCAGTACTTC.

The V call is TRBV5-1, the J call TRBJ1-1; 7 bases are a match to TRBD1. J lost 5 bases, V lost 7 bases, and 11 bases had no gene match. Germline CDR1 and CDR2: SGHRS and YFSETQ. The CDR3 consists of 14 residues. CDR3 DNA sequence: TGCGCCAGCGGGATTGAGGGGGCGGATACTGAAGCTTTCTTT. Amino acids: CASGIEGADTEAFF.

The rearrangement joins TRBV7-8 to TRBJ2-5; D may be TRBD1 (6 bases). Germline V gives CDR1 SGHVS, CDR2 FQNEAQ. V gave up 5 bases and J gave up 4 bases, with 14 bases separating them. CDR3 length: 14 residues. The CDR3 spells CASSTDRIGETQYF. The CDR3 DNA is TGTGCCAGCAGCACCGACAGGATCGGAGAGACCCAGTACTTC.

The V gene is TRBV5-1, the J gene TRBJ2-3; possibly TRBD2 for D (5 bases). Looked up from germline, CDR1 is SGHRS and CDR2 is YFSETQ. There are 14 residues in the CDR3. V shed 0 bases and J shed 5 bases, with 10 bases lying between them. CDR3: CASSLGSAGDTQYF. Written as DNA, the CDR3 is TGCGCCAGCAGCTTGGGATCGGCGGGAGATACGCAGTATTTT. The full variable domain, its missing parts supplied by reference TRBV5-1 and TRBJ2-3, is KAGVTQTPRYLIKTRGQQVTLSCSPISGHRSVSWYQQTPGQGLQFLFEYFSETQRNKGNFPGRFSGRQFSNSRSEMNVSTLELGDSALYLCASSLGSAGDTQYFGPGTRLTVL.

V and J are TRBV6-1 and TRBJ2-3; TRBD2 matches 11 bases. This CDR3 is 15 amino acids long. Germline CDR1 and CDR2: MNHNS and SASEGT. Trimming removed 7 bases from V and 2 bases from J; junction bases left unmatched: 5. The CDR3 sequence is CASKGTSGHTDTQYF. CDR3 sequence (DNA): TGTGCCAGCAAGGGGACTAGCGGCCACACAGATACGCAGTATTTT.